A single sample is the source of the 9 T cell receptor beta chains below, sequenced in a study of pediatric ulcerative colitis. During colonoscopy, one to two rectal pinch biopsies were collected. TCRdb's copy holds only in-frame clones and misses some; the assay was immunoSEQ multiplex PCR. The sample holds tens of thousands of clones, 75% seen once. Sequenced material: gut tissue. Source of these receptors: a boy between 5 and 17 years old with severe ulcerative colitis.

The CDR3 sequence: CATSRDTDTQYF. CDR3 DNA: TGTGCCACCAGCAGAGACACAGATACGCAGTATTTT. The J gene is TRBJ2-3, the V gene TRBV15; D not certain. Between the trimmed V and J ends, which lost 0 bases and 2 bases, there was a span of 0 bases. Per the germline V gene, CDR1 is LNHNV and CDR2 is YYDKDF (reference sequence). The length of the CDR3 is 12 residues.

The chain couples TRBV6-5 to TRBJ2-7, with D maybe TRBD2 (6 bases). Trimming cost V 4 bases and J 7 bases, with 11 bases left between them. CDR3 size: 12 residues. Germline CDR1 MNHEY, CDR2 SVGAGI. The CDR3 DNA reads as TGTGCCAGCAGTTCGACCGGAGGGGAGCAGTACTTC. Amino acid sequence: CASSSTGGEQYF.

The V call is TRBV5-1, the J call TRBJ1-2, with D possibly matching TRBD1 (5 bases). Germline CDR1 and CDR2: SGHRS and YFSETQ. The CDR3 sequence is 16 residues long. V was trimmed by 5 bases and J by 6 bases, leaving 23 bases between them. In DNA form, the CDR3 reads TGCGCCAGCAGTCTCGGTTCGGCGGGAGGGGTTGATGGCTACACCTTC. Its protein is CASSLGSAGGVDGYTF. Full variable domain (remainder filled in from reference TRBV5-1 and TRBJ1-2): KAGVTQTPRYLIKTRGQQVTLSCSPISGHRSVSWYQQTPGQGLQFLFEYFSETQRNKGNFPGRFSGRQFSNSRSEMNVSTLELGDSALYLCASSLGSAGGVDGYTFGSGTRLTVV.

The chain links TRBV11-1 to TRBJ2-2; 9 bases are a match to TRBD1. Germline V gene data show CDR1 as SGHAT and CDR2 as FQDESV (reference sequence). The J segment lost 5 bases and the V segment lost 4 bases, leaving 5 bases of the junction unmatched. The CDR3 has 15 residues. This CDR3 reads CASSSDRGGTGELFF. The CDR3 DNA sequence: TGTGCCAGCAGCTCGGACAGGGGAGGAACCGGGGAGCTGTTTTTT.

V usage is TRBV7-9 and J usage is TRBJ1-5, with D uncertain. There are 13 residues in the CDR3. V gave up 3 bases and J gave up 6 bases, with 9 bases separating them. The V gene's germline CDR1 is SEHNR and CDR2 FQNEAQ (reference sequence). Written as DNA, the CDR3 is TGTGCCAGCAGCTTCCAAAGCGGTCAGCCCCAGCATTTT. This gives the protein CASSFQSGQPQHF.

The V gene is TRBV4-1, the J gene TRBJ1-1, with a possible D match to TRBD1 (5 bases). The CDR3 loop spans 13 amino acids. The V end lost 3 bases, the J end lost 6 bases, and 11 bases lay between the germline ends. Germline CDR1 reads MGHRA; CDR2 reads YSYEKL. CDR3 nucleotide sequence: TGCGCCAGCAGCCACCTGGTGGGGGCTGAAGCTTTCTTT. It codes for CASSHLVGAEAFF.

The chain employs TRBV6-1 and TRBJ2-2, with unresolved D. V was trimmed by 8 bases and J by 3 bases, leaving 16 bases between them. This CDR3 comprises 15 residues. CDR1 and CDR2 from the germline V gene are MNHNS and SASEGT. This CDR3 reads CASHPGSVYTGELFF. The CDR3 DNA sequence: TGTGCCAGCCACCCCGGGTCAGTTTACACCGGGGAGCTGTTTTTT.

The CDR3 DNA reads TGTGCCAGCAGCGTAGGACGGAGCTCCTACGAGCAGTACTTC. It encodes CASSVGRSSYEQYF. The chain couples TRBV9 to TRBJ2-7; D unclear. From germline, CDR1 is SGDLS and CDR2 YYNGEE. The germline V and J ends were trimmed by 0 bases and 0 bases, with 7 bases remaining between them. This CDR3 contains 14 residues.

The CDR3 sequence is CASSYSKQDLNTEAFF. DNA of the CDR3: TGTGCCAGCAGTTACTCGAAACAGGACCTTAACACTGAAGCTTTCTTT. This chain uses TRBV6-5 with TRBJ1-1, with D possibly being TRBD1 (5 bases). Germline-derived CDR1 and CDR2 are MNHEY and SVGAGI. V was trimmed by 0 bases and J by 2 bases, leaving 13 bases between them. The CDR3 loop spans 16 amino acids.